What follows are 8 T cell receptor beta chains derived from one specimen sequenced in a study of regulatory T cells in long-lasting Graves disease. The time point was: newly diagnosed GD, antithyroid drugs for less than 3 months. Researchers made the TCR library from RNA that was extracted from PBMCs. Investigators prepared the TCR beta libraries by applying iRepertoire HTBI primers and Arm-PCR of CDR3 regions. TCRdb fed the multiplex PCR reads into MiXCR, producing one record per CDR3 protein. The sample records about 350,000 distinct CDR3 sequences, approximately 16% being singletons. These sequences were also reported in another study, on T cells in Graves' hyperthyroidism and ophthalmopathy.

Sequenced material: peripheral blood mononuclear cells (PBMCs), taken at new diagnosis, from a patient treated with antithyroid drugs. These receptors were collected from a man aged 40-49 years with Graves disease.

Remarks on this clonotype: A much larger clone is a single base away; this may be a read error. No conserved phenylalanine or tryptophan ends this CDR3, so it is likely a read error. The rearrangement joins TRBV12-5 to TRBJ2-1; D remains ambiguous. The CDR3 length is 14 residues. V was trimmed by 7 bases and J by 9 bases, leaving 19 bases between them. Germline CDR1 and CDR2: LGHNT and FRNRAP. The CDR3 reads CASAPPTRNGEQFL. The CDR3 DNA sequence: TGTGCTAGTGCCCCACCAACTCGAAACGGTGAGCAGTTCCTC.

A note on this clonotype: This may stem from a read error, because a much larger clone lies one nucleotide away. CDR3 in amino acids: CASSPGTALGNTEALF. In DNA, the CDR3 is TGCGCCAGCAGCCCGGGGACAGCCCTGGGGAACACTGAAGCTCTCTTT. V is TRBV5-1 and J is TRBJ1-1, with 7 bases that match TRBD1. Per germline, CDR1 SGHRS and CDR2 YFSETQ. The CDR3 has 16 amino acids.

In this sample, this clonotype turned up many times. The chain couples TRBV11-2 to TRBJ2-3; TRBD1 matches at 7 bases. The CDR3 extends over 19 amino acids. Germline V gives CDR1 SGHAT, CDR2 FQNNGV. V lost 0 bases and J lost 0; bases outside the gene matches: 12. The CDR3 bases are TGTGCCAGCAGCTTAGATACTGTGGTGGCAGGGGGTAGCACAGATACGCAGTATTTT. As protein: CASSLDTVVAGGSTDTQYF.

J is TRBJ2-7 and V is TRBV12-3 or TRBV12-4; D unresolved. V gave up 5 bases and J gave up 3 bases, with 11 bases separating them. CDR3 length: 13 residues. CDR3 protein: CASSAEVSYEQYF. In DNA form, the CDR3 reads TGTGCCAGCAGTGCGGAAGTCAGCTACGAGCAGTACTTC.

The chain is built from TRBV20-1 and TRBJ1-2, with D uncertain. Germline CDR1 and CDR2: DFQATT and SNEGSKA (reference sequence). The CDR3 length is 11 residues. CDR3 sequence reads: CLVPQDYGYTF. The CDR3, as DNA: TGCCTGGTCCCGCAGGACTATGGCTACACCTTC.

The gene calls are TRBV28 and TRBJ1-6, with no clear D. The germline V and J ends were trimmed by 7 bases and 5 bases, with 21 bases remaining between them. Germline CDR1 MDHEN, CDR2 SYDVKM. The CDR3 runs 17 residues. CDR3 sequence (DNA): TGTGCCAGCACGGTGGTTGGGTTTGGATCCCATAATTCACCCCTCCACTTT. It codes for CASTVVGFGSHNSPLHF.

This clonotype was counted ten times or more. The rearrangement links TRBV7-9 to TRBJ2-1, with D uncertain. The CDR3 loop spans 17 amino acids. The germline V gene has CDR1 SEHNR and CDR2 FQNEAQ (reference sequence). V gave up 1 base and J gave up 9 bases, with 22 bases separating them. The DNA for the CDR3 is TGTGCCAGCAGCTTAGAATTAAGTCTAAGGGATCCCATTGAGCAGTTCTTC. This sequence encodes CASSLELSLRDPIEQFF.

This clonotype was seen a few times. This chain links TRBV20-1 with TRBJ2-1; D is ambiguous. Germline lookup yields CDR1 DFQATT and CDR2 SNEGSKA (reference sequence). The CDR3 has 10 amino acids. Trimming left V 4 bases short and J 9 bases short, with 7 bases between. CDR3 nucleotide sequence: TGCAGTGCTAAAGGACCTGAGCAGTTCTTC. Encoded protein: CSAKGPEQFF.